This T cell receptor beta chain was identified during a study of shared clonotypes between healthy human individuals. Here immunoSEQ multiplex PCR was the method, and the copy in TCRdb shows in-frame clones only, minus some. The sample has 1.5 million to 2.5 million clones, approximately 94% seen once. Only CD45RO-negative cells positively selected for CCR7 counted as naive CD8 cells, so terminally differentiated effector memory CD45RA+ cells were excluded. The V segment lost 5 bases and the J segment 3 bases; nucleotides outside the gene matches: 3. The V gene's germline CDR1 is MNHEY and CDR2 SVGAGI. The CDR3 consists of 14 residues.

This chain joins TRBV6-5 and TRBJ2-7; 11 nucleotides align to TRBD2. This clonotype was sampled from a man between 18 and 29 years old in good health. The sequenced material came from naive CD8+ T cells sorted from blood. The CDR3 sequence is CASSTGTSGYEQYF. CDR3 DNA sequence: TGTGCCAGCAGTACCGGGACTAGCGGCTACGAGCAGTACTTC.